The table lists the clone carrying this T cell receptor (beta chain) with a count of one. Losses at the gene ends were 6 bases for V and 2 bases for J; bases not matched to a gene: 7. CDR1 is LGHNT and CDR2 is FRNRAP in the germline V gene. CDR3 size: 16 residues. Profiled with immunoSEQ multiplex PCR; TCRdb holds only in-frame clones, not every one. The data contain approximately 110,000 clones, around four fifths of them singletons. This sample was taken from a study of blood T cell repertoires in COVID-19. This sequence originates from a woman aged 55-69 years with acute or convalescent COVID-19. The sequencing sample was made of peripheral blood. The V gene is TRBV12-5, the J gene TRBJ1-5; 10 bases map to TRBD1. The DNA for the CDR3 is TGTGCTAGTGGAGGACAGGGGACAGGGGGCAATCAGCCCCAGCATTTT. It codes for CASGGQGTGGNQPQHF.